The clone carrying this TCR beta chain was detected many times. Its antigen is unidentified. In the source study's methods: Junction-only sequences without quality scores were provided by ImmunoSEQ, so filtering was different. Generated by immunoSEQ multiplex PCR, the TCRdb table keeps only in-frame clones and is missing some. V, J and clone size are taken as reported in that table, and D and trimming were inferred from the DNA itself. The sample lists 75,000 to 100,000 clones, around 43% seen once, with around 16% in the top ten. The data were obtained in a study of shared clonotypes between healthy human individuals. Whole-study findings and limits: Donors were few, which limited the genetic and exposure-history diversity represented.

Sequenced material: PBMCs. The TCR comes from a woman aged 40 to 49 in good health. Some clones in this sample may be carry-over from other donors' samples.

CDR3 protein: CASSLDRAYEQYF. The DNA for the CDR3 is TGTGCCAGCAGCTTAGACAGGGCCTACGAGCAGTACTTC. The chain is built from TRBV11-2 and TRBJ2-7, with D possibly being TRBD1 (5 bases). This CDR3 is 13 amino acids long. Germline lookup yields CDR1 SGHAT and CDR2 FQNNGV. V was clipped by 0 bases and J by 2 bases, with 5 bases between them.